This T cell receptor beta chain was documented in a study of molecular identifiers for immune sequencing clone quantification (dated by TCRdb to 2016 to 2019). Regarding the complete study: For a replicate experiment, the RNA from either 20,000 or 100,000 naive CD8 T cells was divided into five aliquots, and four of those aliquots went on to sequencing. CD8 T cells were used in a methods study to benchmark molecular-identifier clustering-based TCR repertoire sequencing (MIDCIRS) and TCR RNA copy counting.

The method behind the library was PCR. Instrument used: Illumina HiSeq 4000. Preparation of bulk TCR libraries followed a previously described approach, with the TCR primers listed in Table S5. Total RNA was purified with the Qiagen AllPrep DNA/RNA kit. Before analysis, reads from multiple sequencing runs of the same library were pooled. Under the source paper's analysis protocol: Reads were retained only if their TCR constant sequence matched exactly, and those retained reads were trimmed to 150 nt and grouped according to their 12-nt molecular barcodes. Within each barcode group, reads were sub-clustered at a 15% Levenshtein threshold, and quality-weighted consensus sequences were built per RNA molecule. Non-functional sequences were discarded, and so were lower-count sequences lying one edit away from another sequence. Barcode sub-clusters with fewer than 20% of the maximum read count were removed, based on fitting two negative binomial distributions. TCRdb trimmed public reads at Q25 via fastp, called clones via MiXCR and kept in-frame beta chains. Identical CDR3 proteins give one entry, which carries the most common genes and DNA. It is TCRdb's table, rather than the study itself, that gives the V and J calls and clone size. The sample data list hundreds of thousands of distinct CDR3 sequences, and over 20% of these were observed just once. 0.75% to 0.85% of the sample comes from the top ten.

The CDR3 numbers 13 residues from cysteine through phenylalanine. The kept DNA is CDR3 alone, 39 bases in frame from the first base. V and J lose 6 bases and 8 bases, and a span of 17 bases separates them. On this clonotype itself: No cognate antigen has been identified for it. A much larger clonotype is one base distant, so this may be a read error.

Study-level results and caveats: Spiked-in Jurkat TCR RNA equal to a single cell's worth was reported to be detectable even within 1,100,000 naive CD8 T cells. When barcode sub-clustering was not used, chimeric consensus sequences inflated TCR diversity, with chimeras reaching as high as 47%. The naive libraries included spiked-in Jurkat TCR RNA (fewer than eleven copies' worth), and this RNA is not part of the donor repertoire. In CMV-specific effector cells, clones with more than 20 RNA copies accounted for over 98% of molecules, whereas in naive cells such clones accounted for under 1%. Highly expanded clone sizes could be underestimated because identical TCR molecules may share a barcode. Modeling gave about three recovered TCR RNA copies per cell versus 8 to 10 by digital PCR, implying 25% to 30% capture efficiency.

Libraries of naive CD8 T cells were generated from roughly 20,000 to 1,000,000 sorted cells, with 10%, 30% or 50% of the purified RNA used. Naive CD8 T cells were FACS-sorted as CD8+CD4-CCR7+CD45RA+ on a BD FACSAria II into RLT Plus buffer. Under 11 TCR copies' worth of Jurkat RNA were spiked into roughly 17,000-1,100,000 naive CD8 T cell samples to test detection sensitivity. CD8 T cells were enriched using RosetteSep CD8+ T Cell Enrichment Cocktail and Ficoll-Paque, and the enriched cells then underwent ACK red cell lysis. The chain is encoded by TRBV12-3 or TRBV12-4 joined to TRBJ2-7; TRBD1 is possibly the D segment (6 matching bases). Sequencing was carried out using naive CD8+ T cells from blood, with Jurkat cell RNA spiked in. In the paper's terms, the cell subset or site label means: FACS-sorted CD8+CD4-CCR7+CD45RA+ naive T cells. This sequence originates from a human donor in good health. Some libraries in this study had Jurkat cell RNA spiked in. The CDR3 is CASSRGQRNKQYF. The DNA sequence is given as TGTGCCAGCAGCCGCGGACAGAGAAACAAGCAGTACTTC.